Included here is one TCR beta chain sequence, with context. Its antigen is currently not known. No clone much larger than this one lies a single base away; base qualities are absent. TCRbeta CDR3 regions were amplified from genomic DNA using the immunoSEQ Assay, a bias-controlled multiplex PCR. For the original study's pipeline: Within the assay, amplification of reference gene primers was used to estimate how many nucleated cells each sample contained. To quantify the absolute abundance of each unique TCRbeta CDR3 rearrangement, sequence reads were collapsed and filtered. For each sample, productive Simpson clonality was calculated as the square root of Simpson's diversity index over productive rearrangements. What TCRdb holds here is the immuneACCESS table cut down to in-frame rearrangements. Part of the clones is not present; checked against another copy, under half of the missing clones reflect an unresolved V gene, and the others are unexplained. V, J and clone size derive from that table, while D and trimming were established from the DNA sequence. For this sample there are 70,000 or so clones; about 88% appear just once. Clones ranked in the top ten supply around 4.2% of the sample.

The entry originates in a study of blood T cell repertoires in COVID-19 (TCRdb year 2020). With respect to the entire study: Samples covering the acute and convalescent phases of COVID-19 were provided by collaborators in the United States, Italy and Spain. The repertoires were made available in a free public database intended to serve as a resource for research on the immune response to SARS-CoV-2. Deeply sampled blood TCRbeta repertoires from subjects exposed to, actively infected with, or recovered from COVID-19 were included in the dataset. Samples were obtained from the ongoing ImmuneRACE study (first 160 participants) and from about 1,300 subjects provided by 6 global collaborators. The prospective study material was composed of cDNA or gDNA derived from T cells, B-cell-depleted T cells, or PBMCs. Where available, HLA class I and class II types were obtained from metadata supplied by the sample provider rather than from assay-based typing. A de-identified subject ID, COVID-19 status, age in years and sex were almost always included in the sample metadata. The paper's findings and limits, for the study overall: The quantity of clinical and demographic metadata differed by source and by participant and was supplied without curation.

Each collaborating institution followed its own protocols to collect whole blood in K2EDTA tubes. For TCRbeta analysis, collaborator samples were shipped as frozen whole blood, as isolated PBMCs, or as DNA extracted from either sample type. Sequencing input: peripheral blood. The TCR originated in a man between 65 and 85 years old with active COVID-19.

The DNA sequence is TGTGCCAGCAGCCCCGGGCCCCTGACAGGGGTGGAGACCCAGTACTTC. It specifies CASSPGPLTGVETQYF. The rearranged segments are TRBV7-8 and TRBJ2-5, with 8 middle bases fitting TRBD1. At the junction V is shortened by 5 bases and J by 5 bases; bases outside the gene matches: 13. The CDR3 starts with the cysteine, ends with the phenylalanine, and has 16 residues. Only the CDR3 region is kept as DNA, spanning 48 bases read in frame from base 1. CDR1 and CDR2 (SGHVS, FQNEAQ) derive from the germline V gene.